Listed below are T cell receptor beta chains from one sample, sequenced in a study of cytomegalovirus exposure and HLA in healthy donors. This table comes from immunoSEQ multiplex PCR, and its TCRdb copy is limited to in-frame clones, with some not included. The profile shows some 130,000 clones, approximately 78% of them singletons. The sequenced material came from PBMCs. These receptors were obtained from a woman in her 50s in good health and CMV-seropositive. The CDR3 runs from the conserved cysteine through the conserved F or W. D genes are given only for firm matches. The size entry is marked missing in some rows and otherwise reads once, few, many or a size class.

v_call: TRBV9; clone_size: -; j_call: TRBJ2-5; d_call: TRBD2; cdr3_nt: TGTGCCAGCAGCGTAGCCAGCGGGGGCCAAGAGACCCAGTACTTC; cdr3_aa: CASSVASGGQETQYF
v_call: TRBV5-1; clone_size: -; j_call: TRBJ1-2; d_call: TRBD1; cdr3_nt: TGCGCCAGCAGCTTGGATTCAGGGGGTGATGGCTACACCTTC; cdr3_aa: CASSLDSGGDGYTF
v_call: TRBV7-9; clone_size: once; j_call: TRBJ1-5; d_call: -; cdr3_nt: TGTGCCAGCAGCTTACAGGGTTCTGAGCCCCAGCATTTT; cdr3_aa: CASSLQGSEPQHF
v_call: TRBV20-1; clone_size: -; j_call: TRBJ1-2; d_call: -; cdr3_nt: TGCAGTGCCCTCTATGGCTACACCTTC; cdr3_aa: CSALYGYTF
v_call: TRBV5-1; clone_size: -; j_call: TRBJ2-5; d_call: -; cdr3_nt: TGCGCCAGCAGCCAAGACGAAAGCGGAGAGACCCAGTACTTC; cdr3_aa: CASSQDESGETQYF
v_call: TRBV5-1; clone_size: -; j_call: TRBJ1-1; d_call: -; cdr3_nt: TGCGCCAGCAGCTTACAGGGGAACACTGAAGCTTTCTTT; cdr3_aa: CASSLQGNTEAFF
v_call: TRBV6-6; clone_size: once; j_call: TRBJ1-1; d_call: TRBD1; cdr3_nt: TGTGCCGGGACCGACAGGGGAGTACCGAACACTGAAGCTTTCTTT; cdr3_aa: CAGTDRGVPNTEAFF
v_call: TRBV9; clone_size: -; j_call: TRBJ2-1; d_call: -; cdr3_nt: TGTGCCAGCAGCGTAGACACGGGAGCCTACAATGAGCAGTTCTTC; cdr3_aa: CASSVDTGAYNEQFF
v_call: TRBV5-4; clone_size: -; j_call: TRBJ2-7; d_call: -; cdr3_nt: TGTGCCAGCACCCTCACTCCGGTGGGGGCCGGCGAGCAGTACTTC; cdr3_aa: CASTLTPVGAGEQYF
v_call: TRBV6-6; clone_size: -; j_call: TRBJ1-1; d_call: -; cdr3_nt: TGTGCCAGCAGTAGCGCCCTGTATGGAGGGAACACTGAAGCTTTCTTT; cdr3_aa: CASSSALYGGNTEAFF
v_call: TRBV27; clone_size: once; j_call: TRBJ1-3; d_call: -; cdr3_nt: TGTGCCAGCCCCGGGAGGGGGTCCTCCTCTGGAAACACCATATATTTT; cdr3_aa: CASPGRGSSSGNTIYF
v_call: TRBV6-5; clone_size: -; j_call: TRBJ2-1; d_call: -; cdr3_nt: TGTGCCAGCAGTTACCTTTTCGGAGCCAGGGACAATGAGCAGTTCTTC; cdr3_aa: CASSYLFGARDNEQFF
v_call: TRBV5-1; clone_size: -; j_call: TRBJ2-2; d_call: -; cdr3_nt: TGCGCCAGCAGCTTGGGAGGGAAGGAGTTCGGGGAGCTGTTTTTT; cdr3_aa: CASSLGGKEFGELFF
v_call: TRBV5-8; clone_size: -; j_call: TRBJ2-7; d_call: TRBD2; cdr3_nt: TGTGCCAGCAGCTTGGACGCGGGGGGGACCTACGAGCAGTACTTC; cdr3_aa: CASSLDAGGTYEQYF
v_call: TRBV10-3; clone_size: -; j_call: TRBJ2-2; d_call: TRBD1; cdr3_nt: TGTGCCATCAAAGGGGGCAGGCCCACCGGGGAGCTGTTTTTT; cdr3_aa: CAIKGGRPTGELFF
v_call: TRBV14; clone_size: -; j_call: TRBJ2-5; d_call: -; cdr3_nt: TGTGCCAGCAGCCAAGGGACAGACCAAGAGACCCAGTACTTC; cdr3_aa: CASSQGTDQETQYF
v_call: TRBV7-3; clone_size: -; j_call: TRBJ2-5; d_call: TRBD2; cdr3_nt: TGTGCCAGCAGCTTAGTATCCGGGACTACTCGAGAGACCCAGTACTTC; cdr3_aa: CASSLVSGTTRETQYF
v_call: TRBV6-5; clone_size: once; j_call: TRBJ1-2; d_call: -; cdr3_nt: TGTGCCAGCAGACAAGGCGGGGCTTATGGCTACACCTTC; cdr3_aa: CASRQGGAYGYTF
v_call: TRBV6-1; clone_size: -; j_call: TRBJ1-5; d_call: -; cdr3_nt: TGTGCCAGCAGTGAATTGAGCGGCCTGACCCAGCATTTT; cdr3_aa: CASSELSGLTQHF
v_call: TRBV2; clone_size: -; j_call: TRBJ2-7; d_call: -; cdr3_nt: TGTGCCAGCAGTGAAGGACAGGACCGCTACGAGCAGTACTTC; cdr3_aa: CASSEGQDRYEQYF
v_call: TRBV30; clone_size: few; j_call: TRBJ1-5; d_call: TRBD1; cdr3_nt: TGTGCCTGGAGCAAGGACAGGGGTGGACAGCCCCAGCATTTT; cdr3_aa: CAWSKDRGGQPQHF
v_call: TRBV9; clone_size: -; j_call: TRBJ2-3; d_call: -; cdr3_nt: TGTGCCAGCAGCGTAGCTCCGGGGGTGACAGATACGCAGTATTTT; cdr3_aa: CASSVAPGVTDTQYF
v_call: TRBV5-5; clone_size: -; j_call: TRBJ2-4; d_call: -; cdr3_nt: TGTGCCAGCAGCTTGGATCCCCTCTCCTTAGCCAAAAACATTCAGTACTTC; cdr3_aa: CASSLDPLSLAKNIQYF
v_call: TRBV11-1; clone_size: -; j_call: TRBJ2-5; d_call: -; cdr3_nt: TGTGCCAGCAGCTTAGGAGGACAGCTCCAAGAGACCCAGTACTTC; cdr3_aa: CASSLGGQLQETQYF
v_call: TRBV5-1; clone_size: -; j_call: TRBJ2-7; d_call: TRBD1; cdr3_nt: TGCGCCAGCAGCTCCTCTGGGGGACAGGTCCCCCTTCAGTACTTC; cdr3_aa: CASSSSGGQVPLQYF
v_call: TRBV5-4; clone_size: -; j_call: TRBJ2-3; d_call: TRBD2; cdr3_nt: TGTGCCAGCAGCTTAGGAGCGGGAGCGAGCACAGATACGCAGTATTTT; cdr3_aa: CASSLGAGASTDTQYF
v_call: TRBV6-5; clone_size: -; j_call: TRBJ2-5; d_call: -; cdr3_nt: TGTGCCAGCAGTTACTCGGCCGGGAGAGAGACCCAGTACTTC; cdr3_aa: CASSYSAGRETQYF
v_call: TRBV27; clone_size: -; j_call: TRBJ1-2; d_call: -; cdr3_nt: TGTGCCAGCAGTTGGGAGGGAGGCTATGGCTACACCTTC; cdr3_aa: CASSWEGGYGYTF
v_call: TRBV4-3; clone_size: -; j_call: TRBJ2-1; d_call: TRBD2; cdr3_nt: TGCGCCAGCAGCCAAGGGGCGAGACTAGCGGGGGAGAACATCGAGCAGTTCTTC; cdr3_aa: CASSQGARLAGENIEQFF
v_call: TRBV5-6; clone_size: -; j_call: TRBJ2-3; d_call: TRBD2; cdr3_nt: TGTGCCAGCAGTCGTGGACTAGCGGGGGGGGATACGCAGTATTTT; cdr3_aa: CASSRGLAGGDTQYF
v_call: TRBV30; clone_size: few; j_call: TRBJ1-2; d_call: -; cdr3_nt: TGTGCCTGGGCCCTTGGGGCCTTTGGCTACACCTTC; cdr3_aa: CAWALGAFGYTF
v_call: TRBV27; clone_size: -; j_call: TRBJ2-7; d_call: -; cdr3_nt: TGTGCCAGCAGTTTAGTCGGAGGGACCCTGGGAAGCGAGCAGTACTTC; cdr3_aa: CASSLVGGTLGSEQYF
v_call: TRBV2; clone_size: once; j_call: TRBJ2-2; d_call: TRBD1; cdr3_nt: TGTGCCAGCAGTCGAACCCAGGGGGCGCATACCGGGGAGCTGTTTTTT; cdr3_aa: CASSRTQGAHTGELFF
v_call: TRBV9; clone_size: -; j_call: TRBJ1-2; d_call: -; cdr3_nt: TGTGCCAGCAGCGTAGCCCAGGGTGCCAACTATGGCTACACCTTC; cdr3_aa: CASSVAQGANYGYTF
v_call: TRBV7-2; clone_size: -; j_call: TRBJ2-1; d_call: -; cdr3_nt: TGTGCCAGCAGCCCTTACAATGAGCAGTTCTTC; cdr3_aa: CASSPYNEQFF
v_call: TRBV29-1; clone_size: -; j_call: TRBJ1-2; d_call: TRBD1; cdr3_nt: TGCAGCGTTGAAGTCTCCAGGGGGCAGAACTATGGCTACACCTTC; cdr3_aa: CSVEVSRGQNYGYTF
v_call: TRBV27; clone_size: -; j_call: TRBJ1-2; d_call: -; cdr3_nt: TGTGCCAGCAGCTCACAGGGAAACTATGGCTACACCTTC; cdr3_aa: CASSSQGNYGYTF
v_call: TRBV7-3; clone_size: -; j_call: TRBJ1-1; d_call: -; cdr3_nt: TGTGCCAGCAGCTTACAAGGGGACACTGAAGCTTTCTTT; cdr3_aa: CASSLQGDTEAFF
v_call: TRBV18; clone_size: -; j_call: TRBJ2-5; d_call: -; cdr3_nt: TGTGCCAGCTCACCCCCTTGGGGACTGCCCGGTGAGGGGACCCAGTACTTC; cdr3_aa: CASSPPWGLPGEGTQYF
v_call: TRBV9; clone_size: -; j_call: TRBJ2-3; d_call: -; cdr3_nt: TGTGCCAGCAGCTCCACAGGGAGCACAGATACGCAGTATTTT; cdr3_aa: CASSSTGSTDTQYF
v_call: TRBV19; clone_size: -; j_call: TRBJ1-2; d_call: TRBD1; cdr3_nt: TGTGCCAGTAGTATAGAACGACAGGGGGGCGATGGCTACACCTTC; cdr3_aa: CASSIERQGGDGYTF
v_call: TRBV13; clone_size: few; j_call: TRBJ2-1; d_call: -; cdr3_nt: TGTGCCAGCAGCTTAGTTAGGCGGCCTTACTACAATGAGCAGTTCTTC; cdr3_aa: CASSLVRRPYYNEQFF
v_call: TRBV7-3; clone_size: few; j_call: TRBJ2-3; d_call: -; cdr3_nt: TGTGCCAGCAGCTTCAACGCAGGGGAAGATACGCAGTATTTT; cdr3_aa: CASSFNAGEDTQYF
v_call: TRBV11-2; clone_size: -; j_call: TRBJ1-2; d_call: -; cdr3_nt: TGTGCCAGCAGCCTCAAGAGATATGGCTACACCTTC; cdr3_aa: CASSLKRYGYTF
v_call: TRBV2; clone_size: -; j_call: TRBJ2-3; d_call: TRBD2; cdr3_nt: TGTGCCAGCGGCCTACTAGCGGACCACACAGATACGCAGTATTTT; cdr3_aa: CASGLLADHTDTQYF
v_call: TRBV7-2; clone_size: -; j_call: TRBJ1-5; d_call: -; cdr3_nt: TGTGCCAGCAGCTTTAGTGTCGGCGGTCAGCCCCAGCATTTT; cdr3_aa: CASSFSVGGQPQHF
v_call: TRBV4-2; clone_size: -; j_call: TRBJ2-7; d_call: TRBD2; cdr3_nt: TGTGCCAGCAGCCAAGATTGGGCGGGAGGAAAATACGAGCAGTACTTC; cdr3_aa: CASSQDWAGGKYEQYF
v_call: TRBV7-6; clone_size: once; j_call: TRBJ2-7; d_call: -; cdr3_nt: TGTGCCAGCAGCTTAGAAGCGACGTCCTACGAGCAGTACTTC; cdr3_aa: CASSLEATSYEQYF
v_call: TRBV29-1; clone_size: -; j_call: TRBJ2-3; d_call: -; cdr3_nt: TGCAGCGTTGGTTTTGGGCAGGGCCTCACAGATACGCAGTATTTT; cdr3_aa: CSVGFGQGLTDTQYF
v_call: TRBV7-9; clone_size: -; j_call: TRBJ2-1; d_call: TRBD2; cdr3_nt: TGTGCCAGCAGCCCCCCTAGCGGGAGGGCCTTCGAATTGGGGTTCTTC; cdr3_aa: CASSPPSGRAFELGFF
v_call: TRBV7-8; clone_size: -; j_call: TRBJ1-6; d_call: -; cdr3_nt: TGTGCCAGCAGCTTAACCCACAGGGACCCGTTGTTGCCACCCCTCCACTTT; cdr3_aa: CASSLTHRDPLLPPLHF
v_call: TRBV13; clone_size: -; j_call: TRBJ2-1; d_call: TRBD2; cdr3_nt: TGTGCCAGCAGCTTACTAGCGGGCAATGAGCAGTTCTTC; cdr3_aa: CASSLLAGNEQFF
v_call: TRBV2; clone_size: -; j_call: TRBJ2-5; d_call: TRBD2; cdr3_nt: TGTGCCAGCAGTGTTCGAGCGGGGGAGTTCCAAGAGACCCAGTACTTC; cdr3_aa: CASSVRAGEFQETQYF